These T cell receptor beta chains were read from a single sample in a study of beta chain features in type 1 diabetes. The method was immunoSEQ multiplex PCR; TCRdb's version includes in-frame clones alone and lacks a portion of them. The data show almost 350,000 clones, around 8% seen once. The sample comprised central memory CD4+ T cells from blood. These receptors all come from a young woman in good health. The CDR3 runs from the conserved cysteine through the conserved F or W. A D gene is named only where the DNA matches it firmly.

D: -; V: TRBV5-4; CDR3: CASSFPGNYGYTF
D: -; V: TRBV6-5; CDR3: CASTQSGSGNTIYF
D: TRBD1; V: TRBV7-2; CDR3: CASSPGTGAASPYF
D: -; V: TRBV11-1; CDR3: CASSLGSRTQNTEAFF
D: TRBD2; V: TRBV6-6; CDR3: CASLPAGATDTQYF
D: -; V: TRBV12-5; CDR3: CASGLVPDGAKYGYTF
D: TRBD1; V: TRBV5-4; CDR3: CASRAIQGAPPDTQYF
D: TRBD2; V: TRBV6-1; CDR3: CASSDELAGLTPYEQYF
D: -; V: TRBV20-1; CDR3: CSVKWWDIQYF
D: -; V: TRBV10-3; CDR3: CAIGPGPLSGNTIYF
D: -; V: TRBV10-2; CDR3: CASGRDTMGNQPQHF
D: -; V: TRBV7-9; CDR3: CASSFQSGELFF
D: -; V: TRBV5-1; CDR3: CASSLILRRADTEAFF
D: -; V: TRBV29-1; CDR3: CSVEDRDTQETQYF
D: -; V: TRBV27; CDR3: CASRSQASGGELFF
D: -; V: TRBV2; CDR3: CASSKDIEQFF
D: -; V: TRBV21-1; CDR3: CASSKKSPESDQDCPLFF
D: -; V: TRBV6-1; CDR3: CASSERDQPQHF
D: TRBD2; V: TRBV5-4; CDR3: CASSLGGLAQETQYF
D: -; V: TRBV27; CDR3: CASSFRQYNEQFF
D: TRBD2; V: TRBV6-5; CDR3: CASMRGRGTDTQYF
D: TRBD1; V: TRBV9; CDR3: CASSPRGQARTDTQYF
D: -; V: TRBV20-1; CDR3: CSARLDQTQYF
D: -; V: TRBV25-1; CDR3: CASSAGGFRIQETQYF
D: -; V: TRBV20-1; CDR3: CSAPDIEAFF
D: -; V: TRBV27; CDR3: CASRHRAVAASTNEKLFF
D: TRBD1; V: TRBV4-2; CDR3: CASSQPGQGNYEQYF
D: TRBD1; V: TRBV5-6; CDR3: CASSLAGTGMRTEAFF
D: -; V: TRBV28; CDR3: CASSSWGTGANVLTF
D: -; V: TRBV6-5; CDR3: CASSYSAVSGPQHF
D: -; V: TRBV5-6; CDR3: CASSFSWRGEQYF
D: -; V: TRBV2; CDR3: CASKARECQETQYF
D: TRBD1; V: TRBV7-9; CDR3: CASSPRQGQSTEAFF
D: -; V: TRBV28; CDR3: CASSFRVYYYGYTF
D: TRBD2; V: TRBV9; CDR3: CASSDLQDSQAGDQAYEQYF
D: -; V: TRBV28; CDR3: CASNKARYEQYF
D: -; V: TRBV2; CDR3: CASSESAPGELFF
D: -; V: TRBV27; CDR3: CASSRKQDYYGYTF
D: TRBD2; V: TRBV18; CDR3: CASSPRLGTNPTGELFF
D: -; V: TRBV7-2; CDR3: CASSLGTYPNQPQHF
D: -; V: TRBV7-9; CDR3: CASSFQQGTDTQYF
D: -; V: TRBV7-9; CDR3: CASSLERGSGNTIYF
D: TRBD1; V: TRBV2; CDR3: CASSPQGLETDTQYF
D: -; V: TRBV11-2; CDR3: CASSRSSPGELFF
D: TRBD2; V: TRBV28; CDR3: CASSLSASGQFF
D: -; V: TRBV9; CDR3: CASSAKGPKPFF
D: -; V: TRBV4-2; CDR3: CASSQGGETNEKLFF
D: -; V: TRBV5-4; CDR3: CASSLDNSYEQYF
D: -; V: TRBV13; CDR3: CASSYFAGKGTQYF
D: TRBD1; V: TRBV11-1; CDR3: CASSIDRGGEQYF
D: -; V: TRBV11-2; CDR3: CASSFGGTDTGELFF
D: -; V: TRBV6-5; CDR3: CASSQGSGANVLTF
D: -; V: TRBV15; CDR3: CATSRRRVGNQPQHF
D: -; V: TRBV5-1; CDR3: CASRLVNEQFF
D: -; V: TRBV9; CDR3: CASSVALGQPTGELFF